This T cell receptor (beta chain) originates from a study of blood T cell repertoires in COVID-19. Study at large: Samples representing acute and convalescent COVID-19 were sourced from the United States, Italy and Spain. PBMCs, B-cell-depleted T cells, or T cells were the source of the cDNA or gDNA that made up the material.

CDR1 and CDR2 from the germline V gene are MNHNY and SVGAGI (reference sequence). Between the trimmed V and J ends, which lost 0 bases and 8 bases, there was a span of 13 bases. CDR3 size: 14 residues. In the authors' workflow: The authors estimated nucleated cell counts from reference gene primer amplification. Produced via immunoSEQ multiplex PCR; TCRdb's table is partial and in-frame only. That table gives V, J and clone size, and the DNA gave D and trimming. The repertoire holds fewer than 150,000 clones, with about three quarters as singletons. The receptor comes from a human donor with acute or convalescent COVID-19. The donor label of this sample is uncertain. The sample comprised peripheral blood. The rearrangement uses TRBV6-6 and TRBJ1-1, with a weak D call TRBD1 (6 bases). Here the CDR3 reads CASSYSPETGEAFF. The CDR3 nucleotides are TGTGCCAGCAGTTACTCGCCCGAAACAGGGGAAGCTTTCTTT.